This T cell receptor (beta chain) originates from a study of post-analysis software for immune sequencing data. Study-level points and caveats: Among five TRBV segments more frequent in patients than controls were TRBV5-6, TRBV5-1 and TRBV20-1.

Per the germline V gene, CDR1 is SEHNR and CDR2 is FQNEAQ (reference sequence). The CDR3 is made up of 15 amino acids. V gave up 5 bases and J gave up 3 bases; unmatched junction bases: 7. Note on this clonotype: Its antigen is not identified.

The authors incorporated unique molecular identifiers into the TCR beta cDNA libraries. TCRdb processed the PCR reads anew with MiXCR; each CDR3 protein has one entry. The table shows 700,000 to 900,000 distinct CDR3 sequences, with more than 45% occurring only once. The rearrangement joins TRBV7-9 to TRBJ2-1, with 7 bases lining up with TRBD1. This TCR was recovered from a girl under 18 with multiple sclerosis. The specimen was blood. In DNA form, the CDR3 reads TGTGCCAGCAGCCCCGGGACAGACAACTACAATGAGCAGTTCTTC. Protein: CASSPGTDNYNEQFF.